The T cell receptor (beta chain) under discussion was sequenced for a study of regulatory T cells in long-lasting Graves disease. Study results and caveats: Peripheral blood alone, not thyroid tissue, underwent study. Persistent-disease Graves' patients showed less TCR diversity than new cases.

Germline trimming cut 4 bases from V and 4 bases from J; bases unmatched to any gene: 7. The germline V gene encodes CDR1 SGHDT and CDR2 YYEEEE. CDR3 size: 15 residues. Notes on this clonotype: Its target is unknown.

Construction of TCR beta libraries relied on iRepertoire HTBI primers and on Arm-PCR targeting CDR3 regions. TCRdb reanalysed the multiplex PCR reads using MiXCR and keeps one entry per CDR3 protein. Of roughly 400,000 distinct CDR3 sequences in the sample, about 16% are singletons; the top ten hold 20% to 25%. As to time point: newly diagnosed GD, antithyroid drugs for less than 3 months. The authors made the TCR library using RNA they extracted from PBMCs. These data were also filed under a second study, of T cells in Graves' hyperthyroidism and ophthalmopathy. This second study notes: Most clonotypes that expanded in the thyroid above 0.001 also showed up in blood.

Specimen: peripheral blood mononuclear cells (PBMCs), collected at new diagnosis, from a patient treated with antithyroid drugs. This chain joins TRBV5-6 and TRBJ1-2; TRBD1 matches at 10 bases. This TCR derives from a woman in her late teens or twenties with Graves disease. CDR3 loop: CASSTPGQGIYGYTF. The CDR3 DNA is TGTGCCAGCAGCACCCCGGGACAGGGGATCTATGGCTACACCTTC.